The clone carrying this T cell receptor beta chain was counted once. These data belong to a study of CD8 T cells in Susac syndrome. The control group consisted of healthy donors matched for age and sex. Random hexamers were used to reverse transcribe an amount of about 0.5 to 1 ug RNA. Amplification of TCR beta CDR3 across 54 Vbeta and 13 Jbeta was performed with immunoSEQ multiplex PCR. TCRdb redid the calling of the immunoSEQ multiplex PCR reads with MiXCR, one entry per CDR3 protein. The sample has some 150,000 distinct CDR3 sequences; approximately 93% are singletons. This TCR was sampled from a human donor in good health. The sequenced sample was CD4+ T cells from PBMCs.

CDR3 residues: CASSIISTGINEKLFF. For the CDR3, the DNA is TGTGCCAGCAGTATCATATCGACAGGGATTAATGAAAAACTGTTTTTT. The chain is built from TRBV28 and TRBJ1-4; 7 bases are shared with TRBD1. Germline V gene lookup returns CDR1 MDHEN and CDR2 SYDVKM. This CDR3 spans 16 amino acids. With 5 bases clipped from V and 4 bases from J, the junction kept 10 bases outside the gene matches.